This T cell receptor (beta chain) was sequenced during a study of blood T cell repertoires in COVID-19. Overall study context: The origin of the acute and convalescent COVID-19 samples was the United States, Italy and Spain.

In the study's own analysis: It was from reference gene primer amplification that nucleated cell counts were estimated. Method: immunoSEQ multiplex PCR; TCRdb's copy keeps in-frame clones and lacks some. V and J calls and clone size are copied from that table; D and trimming were computed from the DNA. The sample records under 200,000 clones, 75% to 85% being singletons. This CDR3 is 16 amino acids long. V lost 3 bases and J 2 bases, leaving 16 bases between the germline ends. Germline V gene sequence: CDR1 LNHDA, CDR2 SQIVND (reference sequence). The chain recombines TRBV19 with TRBJ1-2; possibly TRBD1 for D (5 bases). Specimen: peripheral blood. The TCR comes from an older woman with COVID-19, enrolled during active disease. The CDR3: CASSIGREVFNYGYTF. CDR3 sequence (DNA): TGTGCCAGTAGTATCGGCAGGGAGGTGTTCAACTATGGCTACACCTTC.